A selection of T cell receptor beta chains follows, all from one sample in a study of blood T cells in healthy people across ages. One entry per CDR3 protein results from TCRdb running MiXCR on the 5' RACE reads. The data show about 780,000 distinct CDR3 sequences, about 26% seen once. Another study also made use of these data, one on T cells of mothers and their children.

The sample consisted of blood. Source of these receptors: a boy younger than 18 in good health. Each CDR3 is given with its conserved first and last residue. Clone size is shown for a subset of rows, as once, few, many or a class of expanded clone.

cdr3_aa: CASSQDGAGEQYF
clone_size: few
v_call: TRBV4-1

cdr3_aa: CASSLDRRQGTEAFF
clone_size: .
v_call: TRBV11-2

cdr3_aa: CASSPPEWETTCWELFF
clone_size: .
v_call: TRBV21-1

cdr3_aa: CASSDRQNYEQYF
clone_size: .
v_call: TRBV6-1

cdr3_aa: CSVVYEGSPYEQYF
clone_size: few
v_call: TRBV29-1

cdr3_aa: CASSQDQSLTSPLHF
clone_size: once
v_call: TRBV4-2

cdr3_aa: CASSQDGPLTYNEQFF
clone_size: few
v_call: TRBV3-1

cdr3_aa: CASSDPPGAKGETQYF
clone_size: .
v_call: TRBV2

cdr3_aa: CASSQGTDRPTPYEQYF
clone_size: few
v_call: TRBV4-1

cdr3_aa: CASSKAGGSPPNRETQYF
clone_size: .
v_call: TRBV21-1

cdr3_aa: CASSRGGSYQETQYF
clone_size: few
v_call: TRBV9

cdr3_aa: CASSQGGSLYNEQFF
clone_size: few
v_call: TRBV14

cdr3_aa: CSASMIPGLGGETQYF
clone_size: few
v_call: TRBV20-1

cdr3_aa: CASSPGTGYNEQYF
clone_size: .
v_call: TRBV18

cdr3_aa: CASSSDRRNEKLFF
clone_size: .
v_call: TRBV5-4

cdr3_aa: CASSSSGGAVGELFF
clone_size: .
v_call: TRBV7-3

cdr3_aa: CAISPGQGSYNEQFF
clone_size: few
v_call: TRBV10-3